The 14 T cell receptor beta chains listed next were all sequenced from one sample in a study of technical replicates of blood from several donors. Clones were sequenced by immunoSEQ multiplex PCR, and TCRdb holds only the in-frame ones, with some missing. In the table there are 55,000 to 65,000 clones, approximately 86% of which are singletons. The sequenced material came from PBMCs. The receptors shown here come from a human donor in good health. Some clones in this sample may be carry-over from other donors' samples.

V and J are TRBV14 and TRBJ1-1, with 11 bases identical to TRBD1. The CDR3 length is 14 residues. Germline-derived CDR1 and CDR2 are SGHDN and FVKESK. Trimming took 2 bases from V and 14 from J; bases not matched to a gene: 10. CDR3 in amino acids: CASSQQGQGAAKFF. CDR3 nucleotide sequence: TGTGCCAGCAGCCAACAAGGACAGGGGGCCGCTAAGTTCTTT.

The chain links TRBV28 to TRBJ1-5; 9 bases are a match to TRBD1. The germline V gene encodes CDR1 MDHEN and CDR2 SYDVKM. Losses at the gene ends were 7 bases for V and 6 bases for J; bases not matched to a gene: 7. The CDR3 is made up of 14 amino acids. The CDR3 DNA is TGTGCCAGCACCACAGGGGGCGGGGGTCAGCCCCAGCATTTT. Translating it yields CASTTGGGGQPQHF.

The rearrangement links TRBV2 to TRBJ1-5; 8 positions agree with TRBD1. Looked up from germline, CDR1 is SNHLY and CDR2 is FYNNEI. CDR3 length: 16 amino acids. With V trimmed by 5 bases and J by 6 bases, 12 bases remained unmatched. The CDR3 DNA reads as TGTGCCAGCAGTAGGCCCCAGGGGGCGACAGGTCAGCCCCAGCATTTT. This sequence encodes CASSRPQGATGQPQHF.

The V gene is TRBV5-6, the J gene TRBJ2-1; possibly TRBD1 for D (6 bases). The germline gives CDR1 SGHDT, CDR2 YYEEEE. The V end lost 3 bases, the J end lost 0 bases, and 16 bases lay between the germline ends. The CDR3 totals 17 residues. The CDR3 DNA reads TGTGCCAGCAGCTCCCCAGGGGCGGCGAGCTCCTACAATGAGCAGTTCTTC. Translated: CASSSPGAASSYNEQFF.

Note on this clone: The junction and the germline gene differ at one end; a read error may be behind it. The V call is TRBV12-5, the J call TRBJ2-7; TRBD2 agrees at 9 bases. Germline V gene data show CDR1 as LGHNT and CDR2 as FRNRAP. The CDR3 is 12 residues long. The CDR3 DNA is TGTGCTAGTGGTTTGGGCTATGAGCGGGAGGACTTC. The encoded protein is CASGLGYEREDF.

This chain connects TRBV10-3 to TRBJ2-1; TRBD2 matches 11 bases. Germline V gene data show CDR1 as ENHRY and CDR2 as SYGVKD. After removal of 0 bases from V and 8 bases from J, the junction contained 6 bases not matched to a gene. CDR3 length: 16 amino acids. The CDR3 DNA is TGTGCCATCAGTGAGTCACTAGCGGGAGTTACCCATGAGCAGTTCTTC. This encodes CAISESLAGVTHEQFF.

V usage is TRBV7-3 and J usage is TRBJ2-7; D gene ambiguous. CDR1 is SGHTA, CDR2 FQGTGA, per germline. Trimming removed 5 bases at V and 0 bases at J, with 14 bases between. The length of the CDR3 is 15 residues. CDR3 sequence: CASSADSWSSYEQYF. In DNA form, the CDR3 reads TGTGCCAGCAGCGCCGACTCTTGGAGCTCCTACGAGCAGTACTTC.

The rearrangement joins TRBV6-5 to TRBJ2-7, with a tentative D call TRBD2 (5 bases). Trimming took 8 bases from V and 4 from J, leaving 12 bases between them. The germline V gene encodes CDR1 MNHEY and CDR2 SVGAGI. The CDR3 is 12 residues long. The CDR3 DNA reads as TGTGCCAGCTCCAGCGGTGCGTACGAGCAGTACTTC. Its translation: CASSSGAYEQYF.

The chain couples TRBV7-6 to TRBJ2-7; 7 bases are shared with TRBD1. Germline V gives CDR1 SGHVS, CDR2 FNYEAQ. The junction had 6 bases not matched to a gene; V was cut back by 1 base and J by 6 bases. This CDR3 spans 14 amino acids. Written as DNA, the CDR3 is TGTGCCAGCAGCTTAGGAGGGACAGTTCTCGAGCAGTACTTC. The encoded protein is CASSLGGTVLEQYF.

By share, this clone ranks as medium-sized. This chain links TRBV6-4 with TRBJ1-2; D is uncertain. V lost 3 bases and J 7 bases, leaving 12 bases between the germline ends. CDR1 is MRHNA, CDR2 SNTAGT, per germline. The CDR3 has 13 amino acids. The CDR3: CASSDADTGGYTF. The CDR3 DNA sequence: TGTGCCAGCAGTGATGCAGACACCGGTGGCTACACCTTC.

The rearrangement uses TRBV29-1 and TRBJ2-5; 7 nucleotides agree with TRBD2. Germline CDR1 SQVTM, CDR2 ANQGSEA. J gave up 2 bases and V 7 bases, and 1 base lay outside the gene matches. This CDR3 contains 11 residues. For the CDR3, the DNA is TGCAGCGCGGGGGGACAAGAGACCCAGTACTTC. Protein sequence: CSAGGQETQYF.

The chain carries TRBV28 and TRBJ2-6; TRBD1 might be the D (5 bases). Trimming removed 5 bases at V and 2 bases at J, with 22 bases between. The germline V gene has CDR1 MDHEN and CDR2 SYDVKM. The CDR3 is 19 amino acids. The CDR3 sequence: CASSPLDLARATGANVLTF. The CDR3 DNA reads as TGTGCCAGCAGTCCCCTCGACCTGGCCAGGGCAACTGGGGCCAACGTCCTGACTTTC.

The chain combines TRBV6-4 with TRBJ1-6; unclear D gene. Germline-derived CDR1 and CDR2 are MRHNA and SNTAGT. This CDR3 has 15 residues. The V gene lost 0 bases and the J gene lost 6 bases, with 9 bases spanning the gap. CDR3 in DNA: TGTGCCAGCAGTGACTCGATAGAGGGTAATTCACCCCTCCACTTT. This encodes CASSDSIEGNSPLHF.

The chain employs TRBV7-9 and TRBJ2-7; possible D gene TRBD1, 7 bases. Per the germline V gene, CDR1 is SEHNR and CDR2 is FQNEAQ (reference sequence). This CDR3 contains 14 residues. V gave up 3 bases and J gave up 6 bases, with 15 bases separating them. The CDR3 DNA follows: TGTGCCAGCAGCTTCCGACAGGGAGGTGTCGAGCAGTACTTC. This encodes CASSFRQGGVEQYF.